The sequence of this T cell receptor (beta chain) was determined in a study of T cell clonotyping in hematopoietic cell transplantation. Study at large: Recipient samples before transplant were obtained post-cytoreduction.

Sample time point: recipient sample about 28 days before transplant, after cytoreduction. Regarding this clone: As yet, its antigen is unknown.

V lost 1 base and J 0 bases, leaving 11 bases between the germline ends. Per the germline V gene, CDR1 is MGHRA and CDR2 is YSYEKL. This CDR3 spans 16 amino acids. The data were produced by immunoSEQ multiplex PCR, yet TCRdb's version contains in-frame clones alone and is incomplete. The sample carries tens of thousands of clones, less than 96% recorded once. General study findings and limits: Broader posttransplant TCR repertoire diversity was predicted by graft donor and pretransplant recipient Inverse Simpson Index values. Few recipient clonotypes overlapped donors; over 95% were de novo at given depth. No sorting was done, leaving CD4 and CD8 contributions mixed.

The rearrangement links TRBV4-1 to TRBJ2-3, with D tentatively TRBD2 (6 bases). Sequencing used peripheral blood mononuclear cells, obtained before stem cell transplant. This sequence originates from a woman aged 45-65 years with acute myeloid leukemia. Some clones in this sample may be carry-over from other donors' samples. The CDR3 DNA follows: TGCGCCAGCAGCCAAGCCGGGGGTTCTAGCACAGATACGCAGTATTTT. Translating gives CASSQAGGSSTDTQYF.